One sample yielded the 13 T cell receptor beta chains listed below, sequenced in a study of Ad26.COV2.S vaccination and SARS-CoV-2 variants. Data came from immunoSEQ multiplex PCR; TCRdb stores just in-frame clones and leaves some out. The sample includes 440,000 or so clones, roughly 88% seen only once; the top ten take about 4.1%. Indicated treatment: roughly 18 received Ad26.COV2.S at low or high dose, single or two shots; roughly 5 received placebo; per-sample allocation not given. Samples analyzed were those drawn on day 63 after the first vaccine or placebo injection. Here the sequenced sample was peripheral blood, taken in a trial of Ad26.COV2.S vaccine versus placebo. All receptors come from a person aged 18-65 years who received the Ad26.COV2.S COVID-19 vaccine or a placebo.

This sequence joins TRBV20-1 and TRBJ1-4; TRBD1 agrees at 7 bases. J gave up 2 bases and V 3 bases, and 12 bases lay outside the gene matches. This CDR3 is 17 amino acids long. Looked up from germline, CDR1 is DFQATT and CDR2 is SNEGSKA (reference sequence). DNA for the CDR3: TGCAGTGCTAGTTCGATTAAACAGGGGTGGACTAATGAAAAACTGTTTTTT. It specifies CSASSIKQGWTNEKLFF.

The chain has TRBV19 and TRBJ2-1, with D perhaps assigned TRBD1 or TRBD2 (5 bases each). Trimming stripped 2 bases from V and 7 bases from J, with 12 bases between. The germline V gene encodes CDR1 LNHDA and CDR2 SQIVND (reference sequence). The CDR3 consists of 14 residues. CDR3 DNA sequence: TGTGCCAGTAGTATAATGGGGACCAGAAATGAGCAGTTCTTC. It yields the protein CASSIMGTRNEQFF.

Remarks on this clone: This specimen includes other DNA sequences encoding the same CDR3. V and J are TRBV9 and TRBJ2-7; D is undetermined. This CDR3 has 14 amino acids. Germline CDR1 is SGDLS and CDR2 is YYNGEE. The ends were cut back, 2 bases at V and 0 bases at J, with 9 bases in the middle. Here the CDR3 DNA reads TGTGCCAGCAGCGTGGGTGTCAGCTCCTACGAGCAGTACTTC. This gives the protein CASSVGVSSYEQYF. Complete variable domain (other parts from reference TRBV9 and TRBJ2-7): DSGVTQTPKHLITATGQRVTLRCSPRSGDLSVYWYQQSLDQGLQFLIQYYNGEERAKGNILERFSAQQFPDLHSELNLSSLELGDSALYFCASSVGVSSYEQYFGPGTRLTVT.

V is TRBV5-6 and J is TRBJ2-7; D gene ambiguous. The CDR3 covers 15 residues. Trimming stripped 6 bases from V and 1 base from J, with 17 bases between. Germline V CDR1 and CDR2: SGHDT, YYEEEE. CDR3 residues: CASTRNTQGSYEQYF. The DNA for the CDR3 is TGTGCCAGCACCCGCAACACGCAAGGTTCCTACGAGCAGTACTTC.

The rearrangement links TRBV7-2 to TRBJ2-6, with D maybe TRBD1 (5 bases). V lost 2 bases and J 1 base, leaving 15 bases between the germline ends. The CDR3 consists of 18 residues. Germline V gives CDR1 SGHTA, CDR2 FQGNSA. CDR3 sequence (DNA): TGTGCCAGCAGCTTATTTTCCGGACAAACATCTGGGGCCAACGTCCTGACTTTC. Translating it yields CASSLFSGQTSGANVLTF.

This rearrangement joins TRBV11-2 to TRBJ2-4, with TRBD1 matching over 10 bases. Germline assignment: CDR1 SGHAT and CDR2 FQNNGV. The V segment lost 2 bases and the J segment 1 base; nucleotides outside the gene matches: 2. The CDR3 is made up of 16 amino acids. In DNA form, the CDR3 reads TGTGCCAGCAGCTTATGGGGACAGGGGGCCAAAAACATTCAGTACTTC. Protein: CASSLWGQGAKNIQYF. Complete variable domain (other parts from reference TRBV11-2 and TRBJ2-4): EAGVAQSPRYKIIEKRQSVAFWCNPISGHATLYWYQQILGQGPKLLIQFQNNGVVDDSQLPKDRFSAERLKGVDSTLKIQPAKLEDSAVYLCASSLWGQGAKNIQYFGAGTRLSVL.

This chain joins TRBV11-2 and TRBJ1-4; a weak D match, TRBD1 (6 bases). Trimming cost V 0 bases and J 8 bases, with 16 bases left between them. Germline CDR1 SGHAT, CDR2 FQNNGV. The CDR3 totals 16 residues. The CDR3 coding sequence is TGTGCCAGCAGCTTAGAGGGGGCCGCTATAGGGGAAAAACTGTTTTTT. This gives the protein CASSLEGAAIGEKLFF. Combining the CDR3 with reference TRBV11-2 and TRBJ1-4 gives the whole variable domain EAGVAQSPRYKIIEKRQSVAFWCNPISGHATLYWYQQILGQGPKLLIQFQNNGVVDDSQLPKDRFSAERLKGVDSTLKIQPAKLEDSAVYLCASSLEGAAIGEKLFFGSGTQLSVL.

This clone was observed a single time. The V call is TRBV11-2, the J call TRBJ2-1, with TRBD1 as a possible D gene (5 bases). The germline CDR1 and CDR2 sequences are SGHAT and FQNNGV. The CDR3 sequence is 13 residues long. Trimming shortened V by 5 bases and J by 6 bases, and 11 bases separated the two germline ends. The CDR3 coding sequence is TGTGCCAGCAGCCCAGGGTTATCCAATGAGCAGTTCTTC. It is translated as CASSPGLSNEQFF.

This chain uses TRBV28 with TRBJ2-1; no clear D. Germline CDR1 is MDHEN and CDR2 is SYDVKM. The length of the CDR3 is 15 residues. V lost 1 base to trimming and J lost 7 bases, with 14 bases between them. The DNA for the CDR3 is TGTGCCAGCAGTTTATTTTCCTCAGGACGAAATGAGCAGTTCTTC. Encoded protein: CASSLFSSGRNEQFF.

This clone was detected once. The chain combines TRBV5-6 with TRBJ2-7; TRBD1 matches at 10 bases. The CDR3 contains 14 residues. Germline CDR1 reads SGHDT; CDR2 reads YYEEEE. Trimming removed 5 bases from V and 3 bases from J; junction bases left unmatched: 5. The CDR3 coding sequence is TGTGCCAGCAGTCGGGGACAGGGGTTCTACGAGCAGTACTTC. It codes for CASSRGQGFYEQYF.

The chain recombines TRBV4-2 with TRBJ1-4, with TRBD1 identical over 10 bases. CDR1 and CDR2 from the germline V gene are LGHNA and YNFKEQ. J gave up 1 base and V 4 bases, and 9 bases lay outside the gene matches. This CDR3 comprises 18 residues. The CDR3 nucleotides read TGTGCCAGCAGCCTAGACAGGGGGCTTAGTCGAACTAATGAAAAACTGTTTTTT. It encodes CASSLDRGLSRTNEKLFF.

The CDR3 loop reads CATSRDPPTGVETQYF. The DNA for the CDR3 is TGTGCCACCAGCAGAGATCCCCCTACAGGGGTGGAGACCCAGTACTTC. The rearrangement uses TRBV15 and TRBJ2-5, with TRBD1 matching over 7 bases. This CDR3 region has 16 residues. J gave up 5 bases and V 0 bases, and 9 bases lay outside the gene matches. Germline lookup yields CDR1 LNHNV and CDR2 YYDKDF (reference sequence).

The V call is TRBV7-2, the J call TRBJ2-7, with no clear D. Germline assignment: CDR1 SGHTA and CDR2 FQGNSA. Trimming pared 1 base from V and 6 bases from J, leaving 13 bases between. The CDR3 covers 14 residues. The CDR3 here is CASSLGRGVGEQYF. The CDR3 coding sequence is TGTGCCAGCAGCTTAGGACGCGGAGTAGGCGAGCAGTACTTC.